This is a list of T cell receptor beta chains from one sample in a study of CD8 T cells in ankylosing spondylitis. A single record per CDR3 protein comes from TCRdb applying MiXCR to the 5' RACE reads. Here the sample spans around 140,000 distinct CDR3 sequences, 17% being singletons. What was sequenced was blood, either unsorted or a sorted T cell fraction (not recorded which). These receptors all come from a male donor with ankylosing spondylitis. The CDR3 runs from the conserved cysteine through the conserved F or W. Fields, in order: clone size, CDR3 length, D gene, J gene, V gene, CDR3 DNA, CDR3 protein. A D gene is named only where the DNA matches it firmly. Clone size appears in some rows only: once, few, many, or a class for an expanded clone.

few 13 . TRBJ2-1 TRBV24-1 TGTGCCACCAGTGGGGGAGGAATGGATGAGCAGTTCTTC CATSGGGMDEQFF
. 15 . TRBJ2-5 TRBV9 TGTGCCAGCAGCACAAAGGTCTGGGGGCAAGAGACCCAGTACTTC CASSTKVWGQETQYF
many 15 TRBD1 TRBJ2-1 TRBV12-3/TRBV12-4 TGTGCCAGCAGTTTAGGGACAGGGGGACCCAATGAGCAGTTCTTC CASSLGTGGPNEQFF
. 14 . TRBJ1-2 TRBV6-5 TGTGCCAGCAGTTTCGGACAGACCCCATATGGCTACACCTTC CASSFGQTPYGYTF
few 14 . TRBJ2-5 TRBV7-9 TGTGCCAGCAGCTTAGCCGACAACCAAGAGACCCAGTACTTC CASSLADNQETQYF
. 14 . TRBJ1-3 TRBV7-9 TGTGCCAGCTTCGGGCAGGGCTCGGGAAACACCATATATTTT CASFGQGSGNTIYF
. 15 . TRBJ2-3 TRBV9 TGTGCCAGCAGCGAGGATGACTATAGCACAGATACGCAGTATTTT CASSEDDYSTDTQYF
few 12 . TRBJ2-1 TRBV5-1 TGCGCCAGCAGCTTGTGGGCAAATGAGCAGTTCTTC CASSLWANEQFF
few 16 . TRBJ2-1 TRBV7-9 TGTGCCAGCAGCTTACGATCTACCCTATCCTACAATGAGCAGTTCTTC CASSLRSTLSYNEQFF
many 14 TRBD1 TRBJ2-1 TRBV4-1 TGCGCCAGCAGCCTCGCCGGGACAGGGTATGAGCAGTTCTTC CASSLAGTGYEQFF
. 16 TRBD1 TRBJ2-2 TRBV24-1 TGTGCCACCAGTGACCGGGGACAGTGGGGAACCGGGGAGCTGTTTTTT CATSDRGQWGTGELFF
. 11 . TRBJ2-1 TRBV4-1 TGCGCCAGCAGCCAAGGGGTAGAGCAGTTCTTC CASSQGVEQFF
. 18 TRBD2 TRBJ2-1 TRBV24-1 TGTGCCACCAGTGATAGGGGACTAGCGCGGAACGGGGTAAATGAGCAGTTCTTC CATSDRGLARNGVNEQFF
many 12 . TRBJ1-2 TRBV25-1 TGTGCCAGCAGTGGCAGGGTCAATGGCTACACCTTC CASSGRVNGYTF
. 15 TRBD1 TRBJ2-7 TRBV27 TGTGCCAGCAGTTTGCGCGGACAGGTCTCCTACGAGCAGTACTTC CASSLRGQVSYEQYF
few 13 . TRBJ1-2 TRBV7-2 TGTGCCAGCAGCGGCGCCCCTAACTATGGCTACACCTTC CASSGAPNYGYTF
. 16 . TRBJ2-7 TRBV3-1 TGTGCCAGCAGCCAAGATCGGGTGGAAGCGGCCTACGAGCAGTACTTC CASSQDRVEAAYEQYF
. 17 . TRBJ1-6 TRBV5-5 TGTGCCAGCAGCTTAGTAGAGGCGACAACATATAATTCACCCCTCCACTTT CASSLVEATTYNSPLHF
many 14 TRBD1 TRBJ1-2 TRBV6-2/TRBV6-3 TGTGCCAGCAGTTACTCGGGACAGTTCTATGGCTACACCTTC CASSYSGQFYGYTF
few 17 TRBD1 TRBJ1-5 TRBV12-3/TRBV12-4 TGTGCCAGCAGCTTAATACAGGGGGCGCAGGGCAATCAGCCCCAGCATTTT CASSLIQGAQGNQPQHF
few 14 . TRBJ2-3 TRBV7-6 TGTGCCAGCAGCGTGGAGACCAGCACAGATACGCAGTATTTT CASSVETSTDTQYF
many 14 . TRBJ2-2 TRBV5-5 TGTGCCAGCAGCTTCGGGGGGAACACCGGGGAGCTGTTTTTT CASSFGGNTGELFF
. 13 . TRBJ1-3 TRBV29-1 TGCAGCGCTGGCTGGGGGCTTGGAAACACCATATATTTT CSAGWGLGNTIYF
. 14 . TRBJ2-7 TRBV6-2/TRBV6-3 TGTGCCAGCAACCCCCGGGACGGATTGTACGAGCAGTACTTC CASNPRDGLYEQYF